This paragraph reports one T cell receptor beta chain. Per the original methods: Amplification of reference gene primers provided the estimated nucleated cell counts. The assay was immunoSEQ multiplex PCR, and TCRdb's table has in-frame clones only and misses some. V, J and clone size reflect that table, while D and trimming were determined from the DNA. The sample lists about 81,000 clones, about 88% occurring once. This sample is drawn from a study of blood T cell repertoires in COVID-19. Turning to the study itself: Donors in the United States, Italy and Spain gave samples during acute or convalescent COVID-19. PBMCs, B-cell-depleted T cells, or T cells were the source of the cDNA or gDNA that made up the material.

The ends lost 3 bases at V and 2 bases at J; junction bases unmatched: 8. Germline V gene lookup returns CDR1 KGHSH and CDR2 LQKENI. The CDR3 has 18 residues. Material: peripheral blood. The TCR was taken from a woman older than 75 with active COVID-19. The chain uses TRBV18 and TRBJ2-6; TRBD2 matches 9 bases. The CDR3 DNA reads as TGTGCCAGCTCACCCATCACGGCTAGCGGGACTGGGGCCAACGTCCTGACTTTC. This gives the protein CASSPITASGTGANVLTF.